Shown below are 23 T cell receptor beta chains from a single sample sequenced in a study of blood T cells in healthy people across ages. A second PCR, run for roughly 7 to 12 cycles, used a sample-barcoded 5' primer plus a J-beta primer mix. Each CDR3 protein is one row after TCRdb ran MiXCR on the 5' RACE reads. The sample records under 2,000,000 distinct CDR3 sequences, 49% being singletons. Source material: blood. Every receptor here comes from a woman aged 40 to 50 in good health.

The chain uses TRBV4-1 and TRBJ2-5, with no clear D. The CDR3 covers 16 residues. The germline gives CDR1 MGHRA, CDR2 YSYEKL. The V end lost 4 bases, the J end lost 5 bases, and 20 bases lay between the germline ends. The CDR3 DNA follows: TGCGCCAGCAGCCTTGGATCCTCTAGGGTTGACGAGACCCAGTACTTC. This codes for CASSLGSSRVDETQYF.

The V gene is TRBV12-3 or TRBV12-4, the J gene TRBJ2-3; 12 positions agree with TRBD2. This CDR3 comprises 15 residues. The V and J ends lost 6 bases and 6 bases, in that order; junction bases with no gene match: 7. The CDR3 sequence: CASSSSGGVFDTQYF. In nucleotides, the CDR3 is TGTGCCAGCAGCTCTAGCGGGGGGGTTTTTGATACGCAGTATTTT.

This clonotype has just a few counts. The CDR3 loop reads CASTPRGTDYGYTF. CDR3 DNA: TGTGCCAGCACCCCGAGGGGGACAGATTATGGCTACACCTTC. This rearrangement joins TRBV7-2 to TRBJ1-2; 7 bases agree with TRBD1. With 7 bases clipped from V and 5 bases from J, the junction kept 10 bases outside the gene matches. In germline, CDR1 is SGHTA, CDR2 FQGNSA. The CDR3 has 14 amino acids.

This clonotype has just a few counts. The chain has TRBV6-2 or TRBV6-3 and TRBJ1-5; TRBD1 matches at 8 bases. CDR3 length: 14 residues. Trimming cost V 2 bases and J 5 bases; bases outside gene matches: 2. Germline V gene sequence: CDR1 MNHEY, CDR2 SVGEGT. CDR3 in amino acids: CASSYGQGHQPQHF. The CDR3 DNA reads as TGTGCCAGCAGTTACGGACAGGGCCATCAGCCCCAGCATTTT.

This clonotype has a handful of counts. This sequence joins TRBV12-3 or TRBV12-4 and TRBJ1-2; tentatively, D is TRBD1 (5 bases). V dropped 7 bases and J dropped 3 bases, with 15 bases sitting between them. CDR3 length equals 14 residues. The CDR3 sequence is CASTIQGWDYGYTF. The CDR3, as DNA: TGTGCCAGCACCATCCAGGGCTGGGACTATGGCTACACCTTC.

This clonotype was detected ten times or more. The V gene is TRBV29-1, the J gene TRBJ2-5; D remains unclear. The germline V and J ends were trimmed by 4 bases and 4 bases, with 7 bases remaining between them. There are 11 residues in the CDR3. Germline loops: CDR1 SQVTM, CDR2 ANQGSEA. As DNA, the CDR3 is TGCAGCGTTGGTGGTTCAGAGACCCAGTACTTC. Amino acid sequence: CSVGGSETQYF.

This chain joins TRBV18 and TRBJ2-5; D is perhaps TRBD1 or TRBD2 (5 bases each). The V gene's germline CDR1 is KGHSH and CDR2 LQKENI. The CDR3 length is 15 residues. The ends were cut back, 2 bases at V and 7 bases at J, with 17 bases in the middle. The CDR3 DNA follows: TGTGCCAGCTCACCAGGGGCGGAGGTCGGTGGGACCCAGTACTTC. Residues: CASSPGAEVGGTQYF.

This clonotype turned up a few times. V usage is TRBV15 and J usage is TRBJ2-3; D gene unclear. Trimming cost V 0 bases and J 4 bases, with 17 bases left between them. Per germline, CDR1 LNHNV and CDR2 YYDKDF (reference sequence). This CDR3 has 17 residues. The CDR3 loop reads CATSRDPLVVEADTQYF. The CDR3, as DNA: TGTGCCACCAGCAGAGATCCTTTGGTAGTAGAAGCAGATACGCAGTATTTT.

V gene TRBV4-3 combines with J gene TRBJ1-4; 8 bases are a match to TRBD1. The junction had 9 bases not matched to a gene; V was cut back by 2 bases and J by 4 bases. CDR3 size: 17 residues. Germline CDR1 and CDR2: LGHNA and YSLEER. The CDR3 DNA reads TGCGCCAGCAGCCAAAGGGGTACAGGGGGGAATAATGAAAAACTGTTTTTT. Its translation is CASSQRGTGGNNEKLFF.

V usage is TRBV5-1 and J usage is TRBJ2-7; D possibly corresponds to TRBD1 (6 bases). This CDR3 comprises 13 residues. Germline assignment: CDR1 SGHRS and CDR2 YFSETQ. V was clipped by 6 bases and J by 0 bases, with 10 bases between them. CDR3 sequence: CASKQGVSYEQYF. CDR3 DNA sequence: TGCGCCAGCAAACAGGGAGTCTCCTACGAGCAGTACTTC.

In its sample, this clonotype was seen a few times. V gene TRBV10-3 combines with J gene TRBJ2-7; no reliable D call. The V end was cut by 1 base, the J end by 2 bases, with 6 bases between. CDR3 length: 13 residues. Germline values: CDR1 ENHRY, CDR2 SYGVKD. CDR3 in amino acids: CAISELTPYEQYF. The DNA of the CDR3 is TGTGCCATCAGTGAGTTGACACCCTACGAGCAGTACTTC.

This clonotype appeared a few times. This chain uses TRBV12-3 or TRBV12-4 with TRBJ1-6; D may be TRBD1 (5 bases). The CDR3 has 15 amino acids. Trimming shortened V by 3 bases and J by 15 bases, and 21 bases separated the two germline ends. The CDR3 sequence: CASSFRQPPFRVLHF. CDR3 sequence (DNA): TGTGCCAGCAGTTTCAGACAGCCCCCCTTTAGGGTCCTCCACTTT.

This clonotype was counted between two and nine times. The chain employs TRBV25-1 and TRBJ2-3, with D possibly called TRBD1 or TRBD2 (7 bases each). V dropped 4 bases and J dropped 4 bases, with 18 bases sitting between them. The CDR3 consists of 16 residues. CDR1 and CDR2 (germline): MGHDK, SYGVNS. CDR3 nucleotide sequence: TGTGCCAGCAGTGCCCAGGGGGAGGGACGGTCAGATACGCAGTATTTT. This codes for CASSAQGEGRSDTQYF.

The V gene is TRBV10-1, the J gene TRBJ2-5; possible D gene TRBD1, 6 bases. The last part of the DNA fits TRBJ2-7 better; the J call may be wrong. CDR3 length equals 15 residues. Germline V gives CDR1 WNHNN, CDR2 SYGVQD (reference sequence). The CDR3, as DNA: TGCGCCAGCAGTGAGTCAGGACAGCCTCCCTACGAGCAGTACTTC. This sequence encodes CASSESGQPPYEQYF.

In its sample, this clonotype was seen a few times. The rearrangement uses TRBV6-5 and TRBJ2-5; no definite D call. The CDR3 covers 14 residues. Germline lookup yields CDR1 MNHEY and CDR2 SVGAGI. V lost 5 bases and J lost 4, with 14 bases in between. DNA for the CDR3: TGTGCCAGCAGTAATTTGGACCGTCGAGAGACCCAGTACTTC. Its protein product is CASSNLDRRETQYF.

The CDR3 sequence: CSAPGQSNYGYTF. The CDR3 DNA reads as TGCAGTGCTCCGGGACAGTCTAACTATGGCTACACCTTC. J is TRBJ1-2 and V is TRBV20-1, with TRBD1 matching 7 bases. Germline V gene lookup returns CDR1 DFQATT and CDR2 SNEGSKA (reference sequence). The ends lost 5 bases at V and 0 bases at J; junction bases unmatched: 3. The CDR3 length is 13 residues.

The chain carries TRBV28 and TRBJ2-5; D not certain. The CDR3 is made up of 14 amino acids. Trimming shortened V by 5 bases and J by 1 base, and 11 bases separated the two germline ends. The germline V gene encodes CDR1 MDHEN and CDR2 SYDVKM. CDR3 sequence reads: CASSPDGFQETQYF. CDR3 nucleotides: TGTGCCAGCAGTCCTGACGGTTTCCAAGAGACCCAGTACTTC.

This clonotype was counted only a few times. The rearrangement links TRBV12-3 or TRBV12-4 to TRBJ1-2; D possibly corresponds to TRBD1 (6 bases). With 2 bases removed from V and 4 bases from J, the gap between germline ends came to 23 bases. The CDR3 spans 18 residues. Written as DNA, the CDR3 is TGTGCCAGCAGTTTACTTGTCGGGACAAGCCCTCCTAGCTATGGCTACACCTTC. Protein product: CASSLLVGTSPPSYGYTF.

In its sample, this clonotype was seen once. The J gene is TRBJ2-5, the V gene TRBV7-2; weak D call: TRBD2 (5 bases). The germline CDR1 and CDR2 sequences are SGHTA and FQGNSA. Trimming stripped 4 bases from V and 7 bases from J, with 16 bases between. This CDR3 contains 14 residues. CDR3 nucleotides: TGTGCCAGCAGCTCTCCCGGACTGTTTTGGACCCAGTACTTC. Its translation is CASSSPGLFWTQYF.

The chain combines TRBV4-1 with TRBJ1-5, with TRBD1 identical over 7 bases. The V and J ends lost 1 base and 5 bases, in that order; junction bases with no gene match: 2. Germline loops: CDR1 MGHRA, CDR2 YSYEKL. The CDR3 spans 14 residues. In DNA form, the CDR3 reads TGCGCCAGCAGCCAAGTCAGGGGGTATCAGCCCCAGCATTTT. As protein: CASSQVRGYQPQHF.

The chain couples TRBV27 to TRBJ2-3, with D possibly TRBD1 on 6 matching bases. This CDR3 region has 15 residues. V was shortened by 7 bases and J by 9 bases, with 23 bases between the two germline ends. The germline V gene encodes CDR1 MNHEY and CDR2 SMNVEV (reference sequence). The CDR3 reads CASTPSGQPGETQYF. As DNA, the CDR3 is TGTGCCAGCACTCCATCGGGCCAGCCAGGGGAGACGCAGTATTTT.

The rearrangement links TRBV6-2 or TRBV6-3 to TRBJ1-5; D possibly corresponds to TRBD1 (6 bases). The germline CDR1 and CDR2 sequences are MNHEY and SVGEGT. The CDR3 runs 13 residues. V lost 7 bases and J 4 bases, leaving 11 bases between the germline ends. CDR3 sequence (DNA): TGTGCCAGCACTTGGACAGAGAATCAGCCCCAGCATTTT. It specifies CASTWTENQPQHF.

The chain has TRBV20-1 and TRBJ2-5; D might be TRBD1 or TRBD2, each matching 5 bases. The CDR3 spans 17 residues. The V end lost 4 bases, the J end lost 1 base, and 22 bases lay between the germline ends. Germline loops: CDR1 DFQATT, CDR2 SNEGSKA (reference sequence). The CDR3 DNA reads TGCAGTGCTATCATACGCACCGGGGCCGAGGGCCAAGAGACCCAGTACTTC. It specifies CSAIIRTGAEGQETQYF.